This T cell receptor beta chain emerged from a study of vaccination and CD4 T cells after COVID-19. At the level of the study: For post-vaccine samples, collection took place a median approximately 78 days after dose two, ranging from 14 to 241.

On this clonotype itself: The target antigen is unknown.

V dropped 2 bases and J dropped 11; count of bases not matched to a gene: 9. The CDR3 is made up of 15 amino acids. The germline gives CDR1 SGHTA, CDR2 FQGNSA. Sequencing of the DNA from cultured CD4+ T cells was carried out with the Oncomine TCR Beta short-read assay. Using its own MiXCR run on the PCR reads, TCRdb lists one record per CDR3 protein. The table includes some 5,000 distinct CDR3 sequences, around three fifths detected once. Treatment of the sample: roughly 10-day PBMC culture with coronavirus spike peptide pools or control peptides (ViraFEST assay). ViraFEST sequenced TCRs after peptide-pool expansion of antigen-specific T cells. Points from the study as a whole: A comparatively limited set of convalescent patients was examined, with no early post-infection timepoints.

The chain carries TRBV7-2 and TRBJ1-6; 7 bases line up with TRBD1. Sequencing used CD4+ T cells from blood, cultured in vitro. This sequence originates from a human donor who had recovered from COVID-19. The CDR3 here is CASSLFSQGGAPLHF. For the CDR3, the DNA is TGTGCCAGCAGCTTATTCTCCCAGGGGGGTGCACCCCTCCACTTT.